This entry concerns a single T cell receptor beta chain. This sample was taken from a study of CD8 T cells in Susac syndrome. TEMRA cells were FACS-enriched, while CD8+ and CD4+ T cells were negatively isolated. This CDR3 is built from 15 residues. Germline V gene data show CDR1 as ENHRY and CDR2 as SYGVKD. Trimming removed 4 bases from V and 0 bases from J, with 13 bases in between. The authors reverse transcribed roughly 0.45 to 1 ug RNA with random hexamers. Multiplex immunoSEQ PCR targeted 54 Vbeta and 13 Jbeta TCR beta segments. TCRdb passed the immunoSEQ multiplex PCR reads through MiXCR, listing each CDR3 protein once. Counted here are about 210,000 distinct CDR3 sequences, roughly 96% occurring once; the ten biggest clones make up 0.085% to 0.095%.

The chain is built from TRBV10-3 and TRBJ2-7; possible D gene TRBD1, 6 bases. The sequenced sample was CD4+ T cells from PBMCs. The TCR was taken from a human donor with multiple sclerosis. CDR3 coding DNA: TGTGCCATCAGTGGGGGGCAGGGTCTCTCCTACGAGCAGTACTTC. The encoded protein is CAISGGQGLSYEQYF.